This T cell receptor (beta chain) was sequenced for a study of identical twins listed by TCRdb under 2016. Background for the entire study: TCR alpha and beta repertoires from monozygotic twins, unrelated adults of various ages and cord blood were deep-sequenced to test whether fetal clonotypes persist. To rule out contamination, the twin experiments were replicated at different times with different library preparation protocols.

Counted from cysteine to phenylalanine, this CDR3 has 15 amino acids. Left in the record is the CDR3 DNA by itself, 45 bases read in frame from the first base. From the germline V gene, CDR1 is LGHNA and CDR2 is YNFKEQ. V gives up 3 bases and J gives up 4 bases, and the segment between their germline ends measures 13 bases. Results the study describes overall, beyond this receptor: Out-of-frame TCR alpha sharing in monozygotic twins was systematically underestimated by recombination models, whereas sharing between unrelated individuals was in agreement with the recombination models. Compared with coincidental sharing between unrelated individuals, out-of-frame TCR alpha sequences shared between twins had an excess of sequences with low generation probability. Because the same donors could not be followed over many years, the conclusions relied on cross-sectional statistical analysis. In beta out-of-frame sequences, excess twin sharing was weaker, because having fewer shared sequences lowered the signal-to-noise ratio. Abundant cord blood beta clonotypes had fewer insertions, young adult naive repertoires showed a similar but weaker trend, and memory repertoires showed no such trend. Zero-insertion analyses could be partly confounded by invariant T cells such as MAIT and iNKT, though diverse VJ usage argued against such confounding for most clonotypes.

Details on this clonotype: Its cognate antigen has yet to be identified. No quality values exist for individual bases; no much larger clone is one base distant.

Every donor was a healthy Caucasian. The twin cohort consisted of three pairs of female monozygotic twins, all aged about 18 to 29 years. Positive isolation kits from Invitrogen were used to isolate the CD4+ and CD8+ T cell populations. Library preparation employed 5' RACE. TCRdb lists the instrument as Illumina HiSeq 2000. Template switching introduced a universal primer binding site; the final cDNA contained a unique molecular identifier, enabling accurate counting of TCR cDNA molecules. First-strand cDNA for TCR alpha and beta chains was synthesized from specific primers in the conserved constant-segment region. To control for contamination, every cDNA library was double barcoded, receiving both a SMART-Mk sample barcode and Illumina barcodes. TruSeq adapter sequences and Illumina sample barcodes were added in two successive PCR steps. The TCR alpha and beta cDNA libraries were sequenced on the Illumina HiSeq platform using custom primers. Turning to the authors' computational methods: Raw reads were processed with MiGEC to extract unique molecular identifiers, and MiXCR was used to determine CDR3 positions. For each individual, recombination models were inferred using an EM algorithm with the repgenHMM and IGoR tools. Shared clonotypes were analyzed with the tcR package in R, and sharing was normalized by the product of cloneset sizes. To study raw recombination free of thymic and clonal selection effects, out-of-frame nonproductive sequences were analyzed. TCRdb passed the public sequencing reads through fastp at Q25 and MiXCR, retaining productive beta sequences. Each entry merges the rows of one CDR3 protein and shows their most common DNA and genes. The V and J calls come from TCRdb's annotation, not from the publication. The sample contains roughly 350,000 distinct CDR3 sequences, roughly an eighth of them found a single time. Just over 7% of the sample goes to the ten largest clones.

The data were also submitted as part of a second study, on yellow fever vaccine responses in identical twins. As the second publication notes: The authors reported that the T cell response to vaccination in identical twins appeared partly convergent and partly personalized. Focusing on identical twins, the study followed the T cell clones that responded to the vaccine, and did so with precision.

Sequenced sample: CD8+ T cells sorted from blood. This TCR derives from a young woman in good health. Recombination joined TRBV4-2 with TRBJ2-1; a tentative D match to TRBD2 spans 6 bases. This receptor carries the CDR3 CASSQGWGDYNEQFF. The DNA sequence is given as TGTGCCAGCAGCCAGGGGTGGGGGGATTACAATGAGCAGTTCTTC.